Shown below are 26 T cell receptor beta chains from a single sample sequenced in a study of molecular identifiers for immune sequencing clone quantification. TCRdb independently ran MiXCR on the PCR reads; one entry per CDR3 protein. The sample includes around 300,000 distinct CDR3 sequences, about a quarter seen only once; the top ten take approximately 0.74%. Sequenced sample: naive CD8+ T cells from blood, with Jurkat cell RNA spiked in. Indicated subset: FACS-sorted CD8+CD4-CCR7+CD45RA+ naive T cells. Source of these receptors: a human donor in good health. Some libraries in this study had Jurkat cell RNA spiked in.

The count of this clonotype is one. A much larger clone is a single base away; this may be a read error. V and J are TRBV11-2 and TRBJ2-5; D may match TRBD1 or TRBD2 (5 bases each). CDR3 length: 15 amino acids. From germline, CDR1 is SGHAT and CDR2 FQNNGV. With 4 bases removed from V and 4 bases from J, the gap between germline ends came to 16 bases. The CDR3 sequence is CASSSTRGEGETQYF. DNA for the CDR3: TGTGCCAGCAGCTCGACAAGGGGCGAGGGAGAGACCCAGTACTTC.

This clonotype has a handful of counts. The gene calls are TRBV3-1 and TRBJ1-4, with 9 bases aligning to TRBD1. The ends lost 4 bases at V and 5 bases at J; junction bases unmatched: 5. The length of the CDR3 is 15 residues. Germline CDR1 reads LGHDT; CDR2 reads YNNKEL (reference sequence). This CDR3 is CASSPWTGANEKLFF. The CDR3 DNA follows: TGTGCCAGCAGCCCATGGACAGGGGCAAATGAAAAACTGTTTTTT.

This chain uses TRBV11-2 with TRBJ2-5; D possibly corresponds to TRBD1 (5 bases). There are 15 residues in the CDR3. From germline, CDR1 is SGHAT and CDR2 FQNNGV. Trimming took 5 bases from V and 0 from J, leaving 13 bases between them. The CDR3 region is CASSTRAPYQETQYF. Written as DNA, the CDR3 is TGTGCCAGCAGCACCAGGGCCCCGTACCAAGAGACCCAGTACTTC.

This clonotype has a count of ten or more. The chain recombines TRBV7-2 with TRBJ2-7, with 9 bases lining up with TRBD1. From germline, CDR1 is SGHTA and CDR2 FQGNSA. Germline trimming cut 3 bases from V and 5 bases from J; bases unmatched to any gene: 5. The CDR3 is 14 residues long. The CDR3 spells CASSFRTGAHEQYF. CDR3 coding DNA: TGTGCCAGCAGCTTCCGGACAGGGGCCCACGAGCAGTACTTC.

This clonotype was found many times. The CDR3 here is CASSLLGPNQPQHF. In DNA form, the CDR3 reads TGTGCCAGCAGTTTATTGGGACCCAATCAGCCCCAGCATTTT. The chain carries TRBV27 and TRBJ1-5; weak D call: TRBD1 (5 bases). The CDR3 runs to 14 residues. Germline V gene sequence: CDR1 MNHEY, CDR2 SMNVEV (reference sequence). V dropped 1 base and J dropped 3 bases, with 7 bases sitting between them.

In its sample, this clonotype was seen a few times. The chain has TRBV11-2 and TRBJ2-1; D call uncertain. V gave up 1 base and J gave up 0 bases, with 7 bases separating them. The CDR3 spans 15 residues. The germline CDR1 and CDR2 sequences are SGHAT and FQNNGV. As DNA, the CDR3 is TGTGCCAGCAGCTTAGTCCGGAGCTCCTACAATGAGCAGTTCTTC. Translating it yields CASSLVRSSYNEQFF.

This clonotype has more than one count but fewer than ten. The chain uses TRBV7-6 and TRBJ2-3, with D tentatively TRBD1 or TRBD2 (5 bases each). The CDR3 spans 15 residues. Between the trimmed V and J ends, which lost 4 bases and 2 bases, there was a span of 13 bases. CDR1 SGHVS and CDR2 FNYEAQ come from the germline V gene. CDR3 amino acids: CASSYEGTLTDTQYF. The CDR3 coding sequence is TGTGCCAGCAGCTATGAGGGGACCCTCACAGATACGCAGTATTTT.

This clonotype has at least ten counts. The CDR3 sequence: CAWSVEDFGYNEQFF. CDR3 bases: TGTGCCTGGAGTGTCGAGGACTTTGGGTACAATGAGCAGTTCTTC. The chain has TRBV30 and TRBJ2-1, with D maybe TRBD2 (5 bases). The germline gives CDR1 GTSNPN, CDR2 SVGIG (reference sequence). V was pared by 0 bases and J by 4 bases, with 13 bases between. This CDR3 spans 15 amino acids.

This clonotype turned up a few times. J is TRBJ2-7 and V is TRBV30; 12 bases match TRBD2. The CDR3 extends over 15 amino acids. From germline, CDR1 is GTSNPN and CDR2 SVGIG (reference sequence). Unmatched junction bases numbered 4, after V lost 0 bases and J lost 4 bases. In DNA form, the CDR3 reads TGTGCCTGGAGTGTAAGCCTAGCGGGAGGGTACGAGCAGTACTTC. Its translation is CAWSVSLAGGYEQYF.

This clonotype was seen at least ten times. The rearrangement uses TRBV12-3 or TRBV12-4 and TRBJ1-2; no definite D call. Trimming took off 1 base at V and 8 bases at J, with 11 bases between the two ends. The CDR3 spans 13 residues. For the CDR3, the DNA is TGTGCCAGCAGTTTAGTTTTTGCTGAAGGCTACACCTTC. This codes for CASSLVFAEGYTF.

This clonotype has a count of ten or more. The chain has TRBV29-1 and TRBJ1-5; D not certain. Germline V CDR1 and CDR2: SQVTM, ANQGSEA. The CDR3 is made up of 11 amino acids. The ends were cut back, 8 bases at V and 6 bases at J, with 11 bases in the middle. The CDR3 loop reads CSPPDGQPQHF. The CDR3, as DNA: TGCAGCCCCCCGGATGGTCAGCCCCAGCATTTT.

Concerning this clonotype: The junction departs from the called germline gene at one end, perhaps through a read error. The rearrangement uses TRBV24-1 and TRBJ2-1, with D perhaps matching TRBD1 or TRBD2 (5 bases each). Looked up from germline, CDR1 is KGHDR and CDR2 is SFDVKD. The CDR3 is made up of 16 amino acids. The CDR3 here is CATGDTGTAAYNEQFF. The CDR3 region has the DNA TGTGCCACCGGTGATACCGGGACGGCGGCCTACAATGAGCAGTTCTTC.

A word on this clonotype: It may be a read error: a sequence one base away is much more abundant. The chain couples TRBV25-1 to TRBJ1-3; 9 bases fit TRBD1. The CDR3 loop spans 16 amino acids. Germline V gives CDR1 MGHDK, CDR2 SYGVNS. The CDR3 protein is CASSERDRVFGNSIYF. As DNA, the CDR3 is TGTGCCAGCAGTGAGAGGGACAGGGTTTTTGGAAACTCCATATATTTT.

This clonotype was seen many times. V usage is TRBV5-1 and J usage is TRBJ1-6; tentative D call: TRBD1 (6 bases). Germline loops: CDR1 SGHRS, CDR2 YFSETQ. Trimming pared 7 bases from V and 3 bases from J, leaving 17 bases between. This CDR3 has 16 amino acids. The CDR3 region has the DNA TGCGCCAGCGCACATTATCCAGGGGACTATAATTCACCCCTCCACTTT. Translated: CASAHYPGDYNSPLHF.

The table lists this clonotype with a few counts. The genes are TRBV11-2 and TRBJ2-5; weak D call: TRBD1 (6 bases). The CDR3 covers 16 residues. Germline lookup yields CDR1 SGHAT and CDR2 FQNNGV. V was clipped by 1 base and J by 3 bases, with 15 bases between them. The CDR3 nucleotides read TGTGCCAGCAGCTTAGGGGATTTTTGGACAGAAGAGACCCAGTACTTC. Translating it yields CASSLGDFWTEETQYF.

This clonotype was recorded many times. This chain connects TRBV20-1 to TRBJ1-2; 7 nucleotides agree with TRBD1. Trimming took 6 bases from V and 2 from J; bases not matched to a gene: 6. CDR1 DFQATT and CDR2 SNEGSKA come from the germline V gene (reference sequence). CDR3 length equals 13 residues. The CDR3 bases are TGCAGTGCAGACGGGACAGAAAACTATGGCTACACCTTC. Protein: CSADGTENYGYTF.

This chain uses TRBV12-3 or TRBV12-4 with TRBJ2-7; D possibly corresponds to TRBD1 (6 bases). This CDR3 is 13 amino acids long. With 6 bases removed from V and 4 bases from J, the gap between germline ends came to 13 bases. CDR3 DNA sequence: TGTGCCAGCAGCCCCGGACAGAAGTACGAGCAGTACTTC. This gives the protein CASSPGQKYEQYF.

This clonotype has a count of ten or more. This rearrangement joins TRBV7-9 to TRBJ2-7; weak D call: TRBD1 (6 bases). CDR3 length: 15 amino acids. V lost 11 bases and J 3 bases, leaving 23 bases between the germline ends. Germline V gives CDR1 SEHNR, CDR2 FQNEAQ (reference sequence). The CDR3 protein is CASSGPSQGYYEQYF. The CDR3, as DNA: TGTGCCTCCTCCGGCCCCTCACAGGGATACTACGAGCAGTACTTC.

This clonotype was detected a few times. The chain uses TRBV20-1 and TRBJ2-1, with TRBD2 matching 15 bases. The CDR3 spans 17 residues. After removal of 0 bases from V and 8 bases from J, the junction contained 8 bases not matched to a gene. Per germline, CDR1 DFQATT and CDR2 SNEGSKA (reference sequence). CDR3 region: CSARDRGTSGRTDEQFF. DNA for the CDR3: TGCAGTGCTAGAGATAGGGGGACTAGCGGGAGGACGGATGAGCAGTTCTTC.

At least ten counts were recorded for this clonotype. This chain uses TRBV9 with TRBJ1-1; no firm D call. In germline, CDR1 is SGDLS, CDR2 YYNGEE. The CDR3 has 13 residues. Between the trimmed V and J ends, which lost 0 bases and 1 base, there was a span of 4 bases. CDR3 in amino acids: CASSVGRNTEAFF. The DNA for the CDR3 is TGTGCCAGCAGCGTAGGGCGGAACACTGAAGCTTTCTTT.

This clonotype has a count of ten or more. The chain uses TRBV20-1 and TRBJ2-7; D is unclear. The CDR3 totals 14 residues. V was cut by 7 bases and J by 0 bases, with 16 bases left in between. Germline V CDR1 and CDR2: DFQATT, SNEGSKA (reference sequence). CDR3 amino acids: CSVEGPNNSYEQYF. The DNA for the CDR3 is TGCAGTGTGGAAGGGCCTAACAACTCCTACGAGCAGTACTTC.

V is TRBV11-2 and J is TRBJ2-1, with D unclear. Germline values: CDR1 SGHAT, CDR2 FQNNGV. V was trimmed by 4 bases and J by 8 bases, leaving 24 bases between them. This CDR3 comprises 17 residues. DNA for the CDR3: TGTGCCAGCAGCTCGCCGACTGCAACAAAGCCCTCCGATGAGCAGTTCTTC. Residues: CASSSPTATKPSDEQFF. The whole variable domain, filled in from reference TRBV11-2 and TRBJ2-1, reads EAGVAQSPRYKIIEKRQSVAFWCNPISGHATLYWYQQILGQGPKLLIQFQNNGVVDDSQLPKDRFSAERLKGVDSTLKIQPAKLEDSAVYLCASSSPTATKPSDEQFFGPGTRLTVL.

This clonotype was detected many times. V is TRBV4-3 and J is TRBJ2-7; TRBD2 agrees at 11 bases. Germline V gene sequence: CDR1 LGHNA, CDR2 YSLEER. The ends lost 2 bases at V and 3 bases at J; junction bases unmatched: 6. The CDR3 extends over 16 amino acids. CDR3 residues: CASSQQTSGVHYEQYF. Here the CDR3 DNA reads TGCGCCAGCAGCCAACAGACTAGCGGGGTGCACTACGAGCAGTACTTC.

This clonotype was observed a handful of times. The chain carries TRBV20-1 and TRBJ1-4; 8 positions agree with TRBD1. V lost 0 bases, J lost 5 bases, and 8 bases stayed unmatched. CDR1 and CDR2 from the germline V gene are DFQATT and SNEGSKA (reference sequence). The CDR3 loop spans 16 amino acids. Here the CDR3 reads CSARDREDRGNEKLFF. CDR3 bases: TGCAGTGCTAGAGATAGGGAAGACAGGGGAAATGAAAAACTGTTTTTT.

This clonotype has ten or more counts. The chain joins TRBV5-1 to TRBJ1-2, with a weak D call TRBD1 (5 bases). Per the germline V gene, CDR1 is SGHRS and CDR2 is YFSETQ. The CDR3 is 14 amino acids. Trimming stripped 4 bases from V and 1 base from J, with 11 bases between. The CDR3 bases are TGCGCCAGCAGCCCAAAGACAGTTAACTATGGCTACACCTTC. Translated, it gives CASSPKTVNYGYTF.

The gene calls are TRBV28 and TRBJ2-2, with 12 bases fitting TRBD1. J was trimmed by 2 bases and V by 5 bases; bases with no gene match: 6. There are 17 residues in the CDR3. Germline V lookup: CDR1 MDHEN, CDR2 SYDVKM. CDR3 in DNA: TGTGCCAGCAGTCCGGGGGACAGGGGGCTCAACACCGGGGAGCTGTTTTTT. Translating gives CASSPGDRGLNTGELFF.